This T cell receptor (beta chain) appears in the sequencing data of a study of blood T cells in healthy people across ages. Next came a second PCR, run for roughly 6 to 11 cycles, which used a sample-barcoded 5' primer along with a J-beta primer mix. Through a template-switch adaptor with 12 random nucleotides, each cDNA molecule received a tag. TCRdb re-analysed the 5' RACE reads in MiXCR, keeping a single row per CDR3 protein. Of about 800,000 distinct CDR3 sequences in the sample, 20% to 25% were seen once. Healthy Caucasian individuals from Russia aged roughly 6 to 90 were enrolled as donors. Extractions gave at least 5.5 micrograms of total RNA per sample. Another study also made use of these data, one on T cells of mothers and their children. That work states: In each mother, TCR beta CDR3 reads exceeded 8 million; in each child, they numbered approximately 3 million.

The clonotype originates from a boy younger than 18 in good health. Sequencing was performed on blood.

The CDR3, as DNA: TGTGCCAGCAGCTTGACGGGGAGACTGTTTTTT. It is translated as CASSLTGRLFF. V and J are TRBV28 and TRBJ1-4; D is undetermined. The CDR3 contains 11 residues. The ends were cut back, 6 bases at V and 13 bases at J, with 12 bases in the middle. Germline values: CDR1 MDHEN, CDR2 SYDVKM.